The 32 T cell receptor beta chains reported below all come from one sample, sequenced in a study of T cells after yellow fever vaccination. TCRdb re-analysed the 5' RACE reads in MiXCR, keeping a single row per CDR3 protein. This table holds about 500,000 distinct CDR3 sequences, around a sixth found once. The sequencing used PBMCs, collected 5 days after the first yellow fever vaccination. The receptors originated from a man aged 18 to 35 who received the YFV17D yellow fever vaccine.

In its sample, this clonotype was seen a few times. The V and J genes are TRBV6-1 and TRBJ2-5; D remains unclear. This CDR3 has 13 residues. Per the germline V gene, CDR1 is MNHNS and CDR2 is SASEGT. V lost 6 bases to trimming and J lost 5 bases, with 13 bases between them. CDR3 loop: CASSPVQMETQYF. CDR3 bases: TGTGCCAGCAGCCCCGTACAGATGGAGACCCAGTACTTC.

V gene TRBV5-1 combines with J gene TRBJ2-2, with a tentative D call TRBD2 (6 bases). Germline CDR1 reads SGHRS; CDR2 reads YFSETQ. V lost 3 bases to trimming and J lost 13 bases, with 13 bases between them. CDR3 length: 12 residues. The CDR3: CASSSPGEGLFF. CDR3 in DNA: TGCGCCAGCAGCTCCCCGGGAGAGGGGCTGTTTTTT.

This clonotype was counted between two and nine times. The chain recombines TRBV3-1 with TRBJ1-1; D remains unclear. Germline V CDR1 and CDR2: LGHDT, YNNKEL (reference sequence). The ends were cut back, 2 bases at V and 5 bases at J, with 9 bases in the middle. The CDR3 is 13 amino acids. As DNA, the CDR3 is TGTGCCAGCAGCCAAATTCGTCGAACTGAAGCTTTCTTT. It specifies CASSQIRRTEAFF.

The chain recombines TRBV4-1 with TRBJ2-7, with D uncertain. The CDR3 has 12 amino acids. Trimming pared 2 bases from V and 7 bases from J, leaving 9 bases between. Germline V gene lookup returns CDR1 MGHRA and CDR2 YSYEKL. CDR3 region: CASSQPNGEQYV. In DNA form, the CDR3 reads TGCGCCAGCAGCCAACCCAACGGAGAGCAGTACGTC.

This clonotype has only a few counts. The chain combines TRBV27 with TRBJ1-1; 7 bases fit TRBD1. The CDR3 extends over 13 amino acids. V lost 8 bases and J lost 3; bases outside the gene matches: 6. Germline V gene data show CDR1 as MNHEY and CDR2 as SMNVEV (reference sequence). The DNA of the CDR3 is TGTGCCAGCTACAGGGGACCGCACACTGAAGCTTTCTTT. Its protein product is CASYRGPHTEAFF.

In this sample, this clonotype turned up many times. The chain carries TRBV7-2 and TRBJ2-5, with 9 bases identical to TRBD1. Trimming removed 5 bases from V and 5 bases from J; junction bases left unmatched: 12. CDR3 length: 16 residues. Germline values: CDR1 SGHTA, CDR2 FQGNSA. DNA for the CDR3: TGTGCCAGCAGCCCCATGACAGGGGGTACTGGGGAGACCCAGTACTTC. This sequence encodes CASSPMTGGTGETQYF.

The CDR3 DNA sequence: TGTGCCAGCAGCTCCCCCCTAGGACAGGGGTTGGTC. As protein: CASSSPLGQGLV. The chain is built from TRBV28 and TRBJ2-7, with 9 bases matching TRBD1. This CDR3 has 12 amino acids. Germline V gene sequence: CDR1 MDHEN, CDR2 SYDVKM.

This clonotype was seen a handful of times. The J gene is TRBJ2-2, the V gene TRBV7-3; D possibly corresponds to TRBD1 (6 bases). The V and J ends lost 5 bases and 5 bases respectively, with 12 bases between them. Germline V gene sequence: CDR1 SGHTA, CDR2 FQGTGA. CDR3 size: 14 residues. CDR3 region: CASSPDSLTGELFF. DNA for the CDR3: TGTGCCAGCAGCCCGGACAGTCTAACCGGGGAGCTGTTTTTT.

The table lists this clonotype with a few counts. V and J are TRBV1 and TRBJ1-5. TRBV1 is given as a pseudogene. This CDR3 is 17 amino acids long. CDR3 DNA sequence: TGCACCAGCAGCCAAGTTGGGGAAGAAGATAGCAATCAGCCCCAGCATTTT. Amino acids: CTSSQVGEEDSNQPQHF.

The chain couples TRBV5-1 to TRBJ1-1, with D tentatively TRBD1 (5 bases). Trimming took off 3 bases at V and 3 bases at J, with 15 bases between the two ends. The CDR3 has 15 residues. The germline V gene encodes CDR1 SGHRS and CDR2 YFSETQ. The CDR3 nucleotides are TGCGCCAGCAGCTGGGACGGAGCTTTGTACACTGAAGCTTTCTTT. Translated, it gives CASSWDGALYTEAFF. The whole variable domain, filled in from reference TRBV5-1 and TRBJ1-1, reads KAGVTQTPRYLIKTRGQQVTLSCSPISGHRSVSWYQQTPGQGLQFLFEYFSETQRNKGNFPGRFSGRQFSNSRSEMNVSTLELGDSALYLCASSWDGALYTEAFFGQGTRLTVV.

This clonotype was seen more than once but under ten times. V is TRBV11-1 and J is TRBJ2-1; no firm D call. Germline CDR1 and CDR2: SGHAT and FQDESV (reference sequence). The CDR3 spans 12 residues. The V gene lost 4 bases and the J gene lost 12 bases, with 13 bases spanning the gap. The CDR3 DNA reads as TGTGCCAGCAGCTCCACCAGATCAATGCAGTTCTTC. This sequence encodes CASSSTRSMQFF.

The V and J genes are TRBV5-1 and TRBJ2-5; no reliable D call. Germline values: CDR1 SGHRS, CDR2 YFSETQ. The CDR3 is made up of 13 amino acids. V was shortened by 7 bases and J by 4 bases, with 14 bases between the two germline ends. This chain's CDR3 is CASLPLSGETQYF. CDR3 coding DNA: TGCGCCAGCCTACCCCTCTCAGGAGAGACCCAGTACTTC. Full variable domain (outside the CDR3, taken from reference TRBV5-1 and TRBJ2-5): KAGVTQTPRYLIKTRGQQVTLSCSPISGHRSVSWYQQTPGQGLQFLFEYFSETQRNKGNFPGRFSGRQFSNSRSEMNVSTLELGDSALYLCASLPLSGETQYFGPGTRLLVL.

The V call is TRBV10-3, the J call TRBJ2-3; 7 bases match TRBD2. Germline CDR1 and CDR2: ENHRY and SYGVKD. CDR3 size: 13 residues. The V and J ends lost 10 bases and 5 bases, in that order; junction bases with no gene match: 9. The CDR3 here is CATRAGQEDTQYF. For the CDR3, the DNA is TGTGCCACCCGAGCGGGGCAGGAAGATACGCAGTATTTT.

This rearrangement joins TRBV6-2 or TRBV6-3 to TRBJ2-1; 15 positions agree with TRBD2. The J segment lost 7 bases and the V segment lost 5 bases, leaving 12 bases of the junction unmatched. The germline CDR1 and CDR2 sequences are MNHEY and SVGEGT. CDR3 length: 18 residues. The CDR3 here is CASSPFGTSGGPGNEQFF. CDR3 DNA: TGTGCCAGCAGTCCCTTCGGGACTAGCGGGGGGCCGGGTAATGAGCAGTTCTTC.

The chain has TRBV3-1 and TRBJ2-4; a weak D match, TRBD1 (6 bases). The CDR3 runs to 13 residues. The V end lost 0 bases, the J end lost 6 bases, and 6 bases lay between the germline ends. Germline-derived CDR1 and CDR2 are LGHDT and YNNKEL (reference sequence). For the CDR3, the DNA is TGTGCCAGCAGCCAAGAAGGGGGAAACATTCAGTACTTC. As protein: CASSQEGGNIQYF.

This clonotype was seen a handful of times. The chain joins TRBV7-8 to TRBJ1-5; maybe TRBD1 (5 bases). Trimming removed 5 bases from V and 3 bases from J, with 11 bases in between. Germline V gene sequence: CDR1 SGHVS, CDR2 FQNEAQ. The CDR3 runs 14 residues. CDR3 protein: CASSTGHFNQPQHF. The CDR3 DNA reads TGTGCCAGCAGCACCGGACATTTCAATCAGCCCCAGCATTTT.

Points on this clonotype: Relative to the germline gene, one junction end is altered; a read error may explain this. V is TRBV6-2 or TRBV6-3 and J is TRBJ1-1, with 10 positions matching TRBD1. Germline loops: CDR1 MNHEY, CDR2 SVGEGT. There are 16 residues in the CDR3. Here the CDR3 DNA reads TGCTCCAGCAGCCGACAGGGGGCGAGTTTAGGAGCTGAAGCTTTCTTT. Its translation is CSSSRQGASLGAEAFF.

This chain joins TRBV10-3 and TRBJ2-2, with D possibly matching TRBD1 (5 bases). Trimming cost V 3 bases and J 3 bases, with 14 bases left between them. CDR3 length: 16 amino acids. CDR1 and CDR2 (germline): ENHRY, SYGVKD. The CDR3 DNA reads TGTGCCATCAGTGACCAGGGTCGGAGTTACACCGGGGAGCTGTTTTTT. Protein product: CAISDQGRSYTGELFF.

The J gene is TRBJ2-3, the V gene TRBV12-3 or TRBV12-4; D is tentatively TRBD1 or TRBD2 (5 bases each). The V end was cut by 6 bases, the J end by 0 bases, with 13 bases between. The CDR3 loop spans 15 amino acids. This CDR3 is CASSPSGRSTDTQYF. CDR3 coding DNA: TGTGCCAGCAGCCCTTCGGGGCGGAGCACAGATACGCAGTATTTT.

The chain carries TRBV7-3 and TRBJ2-5; D unclear. This CDR3 comprises 13 residues. The germline CDR1 and CDR2 sequences are SGHTA and FQGTGA. Between the trimmed V and J ends, which lost 2 bases and 5 bases, there was a span of 9 bases. In DNA form, the CDR3 reads TGTGCCAGCAGCTTACAGGCAACGGAGACCCAGTACTTC. Its protein product is CASSLQATETQYF.

The genes are TRBV5-1 and TRBJ2-1, with TRBD2 as a possible D gene (6 bases). V was pared by 1 base and J by 1 base, with 9 bases between. Germline V gene lookup returns CDR1 SGHRS and CDR2 YFSETQ. The CDR3 runs 15 residues. This CDR3 is CASSLSLASYNEQFF. CDR3 nucleotides: TGCGCCAGCAGCTTGTCCCTAGCGTCCTACAATGAGCAGTTCTTC.

The chain links TRBV11-2 to TRBJ2-3, with unresolved D. The CDR3 covers 17 residues. Looked up from germline, CDR1 is SGHAT and CDR2 is FQNNGV. Trimming removed 1 base at V and 2 bases at J, with 16 bases between. Here the CDR3 reads CASSLGPLPRYTDTQYF. CDR3 nucleotides: TGTGCCAGCAGCTTAGGACCTCTTCCTCGCTACACAGATACGCAGTATTTT. Supplemented by reference TRBV11-2 and TRBJ2-3, the full variable domain reads EAGVAQSPRYKIIEKRQSVAFWCNPISGHATLYWYQQILGQGPKLLIQFQNNGVVDDSQLPKDRFSAERLKGVDSTLKIQPAKLEDSAVYLCASSLGPLPRYTDTQYFGPGTRLTVL.

The table lists this clonotype with a few counts. The chain employs TRBV4-3 and TRBJ2-7; 9 bases are shared with TRBD1. Germline V gives CDR1 LGHNA, CDR2 YSLEER. The CDR3 has 16 amino acids. V lost 3 bases to trimming and J lost 2 bases; unmatched junction nucleotides: 8. The CDR3 sequence: CASSQTPGQGPYEQYF. The CDR3 DNA is TGCGCCAGCAGCCAGACACCGGGACAGGGTCCCTACGAGCAGTACTTC.

This clonotype showed up just a few times. The chain combines TRBV5-1 with TRBJ2-7; D perhaps matches TRBD1 (5 bases). Germline V lookup: CDR1 SGHRS, CDR2 YFSETQ. V was shortened by 0 bases and J by 2 bases, with 15 bases between the two germline ends. The CDR3 loop spans 16 amino acids. The CDR3 protein is CASSLEFPGHTYEQYF. The DNA of the CDR3 is TGCGCCAGCAGCTTGGAGTTCCCAGGGCATACCTACGAGCAGTACTTC.

This clonotype was seen a single time. CDR3 protein: CASSLQGGYEQFF. For the CDR3, the DNA is TGTGCCAGCAGTTTACAGGGTGGCTATGAGCAGTTCTTC. The chain uses TRBV12-3 or TRBV12-4 and TRBJ2-1, with D perhaps TRBD1 (5 bases). Trimming stripped 2 bases from V and 8 bases from J, with 10 bases between. CDR3 length: 13 amino acids.

The rearrangement links TRBV5-1 to TRBJ2-7, with D unclear. CDR1 and CDR2 (germline): SGHRS, YFSETQ. V lost 0 bases to trimming and J lost 2 bases, with 9 bases between them. The CDR3 runs 14 residues. CDR3 nucleotide sequence: TGCGCCAGCAGCTTGGCGGGCCAAACCTACGAGCAGTACGTC. Protein product: CASSLAGQTYEQYV.

The chain combines TRBV29-1 with TRBJ2-4; a weak D match, TRBD2 (7 bases). The V end was cut by 5 bases, the J end by 0 bases, with 23 bases between. The germline CDR1 and CDR2 sequences are SQVTM and ANQGSEA. CDR3 length equals 18 residues. As DNA, the CDR3 is TGCAGCGTTTGGGGGGATGGGGGGGGCAACCTAGCCAAAAACATTCAGTACTTC. It specifies CSVWGDGGGNLAKNIQYF.

This clonotype was observed a handful of times. The chain recombines TRBV5-6 with TRBJ1-4; D unclear. This CDR3 has 16 amino acids. V lost 1 base and J lost 1, with 11 bases in between. Per germline, CDR1 SGHDT and CDR2 YYEEEE. The CDR3 spells CASSLLGLGTNEKLFF. In nucleotides, the CDR3 is TGTGCCAGCAGCTTGCTAGGGCTCGGAACTAATGAAAAACTGTTTTTT.

The chain couples TRBV4-3 to TRBJ1-2; 7 bases match TRBD1. There are 14 residues in the CDR3. The germline gives CDR1 LGHNA, CDR2 YSLEER. V lost 4 bases, J lost 4 bases, and 6 bases stayed unmatched. CDR3 nucleotides: TGCGCCAGCAGCCCCAGACAGGGTCGCTATGGCTACACCTTC. Protein: CASSPRQGRYGYTF.

This sequence joins TRBV5-1 and TRBJ1-1; possibly TRBD1 for D (6 bases). The V end lost 4 bases, the J end lost 13 bases, and 20 bases lay between the germline ends. Germline CDR1 reads SGHRS; CDR2 reads YFSETQ. The CDR3 has 13 residues. The CDR3 reads CASSPRGHEDIFF. As DNA, the CDR3 is TGCGCCAGCAGCCCGAGGGGACATGAAGATATTTTCTTT. Filled out from reference TRBV5-1 and TRBJ1-1, the complete variable domain reads KAGVTQTPRYLIKTRGQQVTLSCSPISGHRSVSWYQQTPGQGLQFLFEYFSETQRNKGNFPGRFSGRQFSNSRSEMNVSTLELGDSALYLCASSPRGHEDIFFGQGTRLTVV.

V and J are TRBV6-1 and TRBJ2-2; D ambiguous. CDR1 is MNHNS, CDR2 SASEGT, per germline. Trimming left V 7 bases short and J 6 bases short, with 18 bases between. This CDR3 is built from 15 residues. The CDR3 reads CASTPLAGVAGELFF. In DNA, the CDR3 is TGTGCCAGCACCCCACTGGCTGGGGTGGCCGGGGAGCTGTTTTTT.

The rearrangement joins TRBV3-1 to TRBJ2-7, with D tentatively TRBD2 (5 bases). The CDR3 spans 15 residues. CDR1 is LGHDT and CDR2 is YNNKEL in the germline V gene (reference sequence). V gave up 1 base and J gave up 3 bases, with 13 bases separating them. The CDR3 DNA follows: TGTGCCAGCAGCCAAGTCAGCGGTCCGGGCTACGAGCAGTACTTC. It encodes CASSQVSGPGYEQYF.